This TCR beta chain was captured by sequencing in a study of T cells after yellow fever vaccination. Study as a whole: Preparing low-cell-number fractions relied on SMART-Seq v4 Ultra Low Input.

Trimming left V 1 base short and J 9 bases short, with 22 bases between. The germline V gene has CDR1 DFQATT and CDR2 SNEGSKA (reference sequence). The CDR3 runs 16 residues. By 5'RACE template switching, TCR cDNA was produced, with a universal primer site and UMIs added in the process. Each CDR3 protein is one row after TCRdb ran MiXCR on the 5' RACE reads. The sample includes 95,000 to 150,000 distinct CDR3 sequences, approximately 7% of them seen just once. This clonotype was detected many times. Its antigen is not known. Findings of the study overall: Weaker, the secondary response peaked sooner, at day 5 versus 15.

V is TRBV20-1 and J is TRBJ2-1; D tentatively fits TRBD1 or TRBD2 (5 bases each). This material consisted of CD4+ T cells sorted from PBMCs, taken about 10 days after the first yellow fever vaccination. The origin of this receptor is a man aged 18 to 30 who received the YFV17D yellow fever vaccine. CDR3: CSARVAGAEPTSEQFF. In DNA form, the CDR3 reads TGCAGTGCTAGAGTTGCCGGGGCCGAGCCTACAAGTGAGCAGTTCTTC.